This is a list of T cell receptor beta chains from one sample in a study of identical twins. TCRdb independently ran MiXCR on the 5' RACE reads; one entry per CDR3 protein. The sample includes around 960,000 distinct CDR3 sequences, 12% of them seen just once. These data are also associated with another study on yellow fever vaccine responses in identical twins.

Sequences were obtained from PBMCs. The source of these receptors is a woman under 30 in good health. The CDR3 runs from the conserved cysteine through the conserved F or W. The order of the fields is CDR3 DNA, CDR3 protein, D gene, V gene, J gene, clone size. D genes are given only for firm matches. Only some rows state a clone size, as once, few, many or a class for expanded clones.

DNA: TGTGCCACCGGACGGCAGGGACAAGAGACCCAGTACTTC
CDR3: CATGRQGQETQYF
D: NA
V: TRBV24-1
J: TRBJ2-5
size: many

DNA: TGCGCCAGCAGCCCCTTCGGGAGCGGGGAGCTGTTTTTT
CDR3: CASSPFGSGELFF
D: NA
V: TRBV5-1
J: TRBJ2-2
size: few

DNA: TGTGCCAGCAATCCGACCGGGACCGCCTATGGCTACACCTTC
CDR3: CASNPTGTAYGYTF
D: NA
V: TRBV2
J: TRBJ1-2
size: few

DNA: TGTGCCAGCAGCCAAGCTTCAGCGGGAGCCAAAAACATTCAGTACTTC
CDR3: CASSQASAGAKNIQYF
D: NA
V: TRBV4-2
J: TRBJ2-4
size: few

DNA: TGTGCCAGCAGTGATGCTAGCAATCAGCCCCAGCATTTT
CDR3: CASSDASNQPQHF
D: NA
V: TRBV2
J: TRBJ1-5
size: few

DNA: TGTGCCAGCAGCTCTCGGGGACAGGGTGGTTCACCCCTCCACTTT
CDR3: CASSSRGQGGSPLHF
D: TRBD1
V: TRBV7-2
J: TRBJ1-6
size: NA

DNA: TGCGCCAGCAGAGCCGGGACAGGGGGCGTTGATCAGCCCCAGCATTTT
CDR3: CASRAGTGGVDQPQHF
D: TRBD1
V: TRBV5-1
J: TRBJ1-5
size: many

DNA: TGTGCAAGTCGCTTACCCACTAGCGGGAGGAGCTCCTACGAGCAGTACTTC
CDR3: CASRLPTSGRSSYEQYF
D: NA
V: TRBV12-2
J: TRBJ2-7
size: NA

DNA: TGTGCCAGCAGTAATCCGGGCCTTATGAGTTTTCGTCAGTTCTTC
CDR3: CASSNPGLMSFRQFF
D: NA
V: TRBV2
J: TRBJ2-1
size: NA

DNA: TGTGCCAGCAGACCTATTCCGGGACTAGCGGGATCCTACGAGCAGTACTTC
CDR3: CASRPIPGLAGSYEQYF
D: TRBD2
V: TRBV28
J: TRBJ2-7
size: few

DNA: TGTGCCAGCAGCTTGCGGGGGAGTAGTGGCTACACCTTC
CDR3: CASSLRGSSGYTF
D: NA
V: TRBV5-4
J: TRBJ1-2
size: NA

DNA: TGTGCCAGCAGCCCCGGACTACTCAATGAGCAGTTCTTC
CDR3: CASSPGLLNEQFF
D: NA
V: TRBV13
J: TRBJ2-1
size: few

DNA: TGTGCCACGACTAGCGGGTCCCCGCCTGGCACAGATACGCAGTATTTT
CDR3: CATTSGSPPGTDTQYF
D: TRBD2
V: TRBV28
J: TRBJ2-3
size: many

DNA: TGTGCCAGCAGCTGGGACACAGATACGCAGTATTTT
CDR3: CASSWDTDTQYF
D: NA
V: TRBV9
J: TRBJ2-3
size: many

DNA: TGTGCCAGCAGGGGAGAAGCCTGGGGTGAGCAGTTCTTC
CDR3: CASRGEAWGEQFF
D: NA
V: TRBV6-1
J: TRBJ2-1
size: few

DNA: TGTGCCAGCAGCTTATTGTCTAGCACAGATACGCAGTATTTT
CDR3: CASSLLSSTDTQYF
D: NA
V: TRBV7-2
J: TRBJ2-3
size: many

DNA: TGCGCCAGCAGAGGTCCGGGAGATTCCAAAAACATTCAGTACTTC
CDR3: CASRGPGDSKNIQYF
D: NA
V: TRBV5-1
J: TRBJ2-4
size: few

DNA: TGTGCCAGCAGCCCTCTCGGGGCGGGGGTGGAAGATACGCAGTATTTT
CDR3: CASSPLGAGVEDTQYF
D: TRBD2
V: TRBV4-2
J: TRBJ2-3
size: NA

DNA: TGTGCCAGCAGCCCAGTTGGGACTAGGCAAGAGACCCAGTACTTC
CDR3: CASSPVGTRQETQYF
D: TRBD2
V: TRBV7-8
J: TRBJ2-5
size: many

DNA: TGTGCCAGCAGCCAAATGGGACTAGTATCCTCCGAGCAGTACTTC
CDR3: CASSQMGLVSSEQYF
D: TRBD2
V: TRBV3-1
J: TRBJ2-7
size: many

DNA: TGTGCCAGCAGCCGGGGGACCCCTCAAAGGTGGAATGAGCAGTTCTTC
CDR3: CASSRGTPQRWNEQFF
D: NA
V: TRBV3-1
J: TRBJ2-1
size: few

DNA: TGCGCCAGCAGCATCGACCTAGGCTCCTACCCCAATGAGCAGTTCTTC
CDR3: CASSIDLGSYPNEQFF
D: NA
V: TRBV5-1
J: TRBJ2-1
size: many

DNA: TGTGCCAGCAGTGCAGATCAGGGGGCTTTTGAGCAGTACTTC
CDR3: CASSADQGAFEQYF
D: TRBD1
V: TRBV2
J: TRBJ2-7
size: NA

DNA: TGCAGCGTTCCCCTCGGGGGGTATGAGCAGTTCTTC
CDR3: CSVPLGGYEQFF
D: TRBD2
V: TRBV29-1
J: TRBJ2-1
size: NA

DNA: TGTGCCAGCAGTCCCCGAACGACAGGGTCCAACGTCCTGACTTTC
CDR3: CASSPRTTGSNVLTF
D: TRBD1
V: TRBV9
J: TRBJ2-6
size: NA

DNA: TGTGCCAGCAGCGTAGACACATTCAATGAGCAGTTCTTC
CDR3: CASSVDTFNEQFF
D: NA
V: TRBV9
J: TRBJ2-1
size: NA

DNA: TGTGCCAGCAGGTCCGGGACAGGGGGCTCCGGGGAGCTGTTTTTT
CDR3: CASRSGTGGSGELFF
D: TRBD1
V: TRBV12-3/TRBV12-4
J: TRBJ2-2
size: NA

DNA: TGTGCCAGCAGCGTAGATTTGCTAGCGGGGTACAATGAGCAGTTCTTC
CDR3: CASSVDLLAGYNEQFF
D: TRBD2
V: TRBV9
J: TRBJ2-1
size: few

DNA: TGCGCCAGCAGCCCCTTTCCGGGACTAGAAGCTTTCTTT
CDR3: CASSPFPGLEAFF
D: NA
V: TRBV5-1
J: TRBJ1-1
size: few

DNA: TGTGCCAGCAGTTTTTCTGGAACAGCAATTTTTGAAGCTTTCTTT
CDR3: CASSFSGTAIFEAFF
D: NA
V: TRBV12-3/TRBV12-4
J: TRBJ1-1
size: NA

DNA: TGCAGTGCTAGTCGTGGTGGGGCTGCCGAGGAGCAGTTCTTC
CDR3: CSASRGGAAEEQFF
D: NA
V: TRBV20-1
J: TRBJ2-1
size: few

DNA: TGTGCCAGCTCACTGCGGACTAGCGTCACCGGGGAGCTGTTTTTT
CDR3: CASSLRTSVTGELFF
D: TRBD2
V: TRBV18
J: TRBJ2-2
size: few

DNA: TGTGCCAGCAGCAAACGGGCAGGGTCCACCGGGGAGCTGTTTTTT
CDR3: CASSKRAGSTGELFF
D: NA
V: TRBV21-1
J: TRBJ2-2
size: many

DNA: TGTGCCAGCAGCCCTGGCCCAGCTAAAAATCAGCCCCAGCATTTT
CDR3: CASSPGPAKNQPQHF
D: NA
V: TRBV6-1
J: TRBJ1-5
size: many

DNA: TGTGCCAGCAGTCTATCGGGGGGCGGCACGCAGTATTTT
CDR3: CASSLSGGGTQYF
D: NA
V: TRBV12-3/TRBV12-4
J: TRBJ2-3
size: NA

DNA: TGTGCCAGCAGCTTCGCAGGAAACTTCAACACCGGGGAGCTGTTTTTT
CDR3: CASSFAGNFNTGELFF
D: NA
V: TRBV7-2
J: TRBJ2-2
size: NA

DNA: TGTGCCAGCAGCGTAGCCCCGGATACAGGGGATACGCAGTATTTT
CDR3: CASSVAPDTGDTQYF
D: NA
V: TRBV9
J: TRBJ2-3
size: NA

DNA: TGTGCCAGCAGTTTCTTTAGGACAGGAGAGGGTAATAGCAATCAGCCCCAGCATTTT
CDR3: CASSFFRTGEGNSNQPQHF
D: TRBD1
V: TRBV28
J: TRBJ1-5
size: many

DNA: TGCAGTGCTAGAGGGAGCGCCCGAGGGGCCTACGAGCAGTACTTC
CDR3: CSARGSARGAYEQYF
D: NA
V: TRBV20-1
J: TRBJ2-7
size: NA

DNA: TGTGCCAGCAGGACCGGGACAGCTTTTAACCCCGGGGAGCTGTTTTTT
CDR3: CASRTGTAFNPGELFF
D: TRBD1
V: TRBV12-3/TRBV12-4
J: TRBJ2-2
size: few

DNA: TGTGCCAGTAGTCTCGGGACTAGCGGGGTCACCTACGAGCAGTACTTC
CDR3: CASSLGTSGVTYEQYF
D: TRBD2
V: TRBV19
J: TRBJ2-7
size: NA

DNA: TGTGCCAGCAGCCGCTTCGGGACTAGCGGCTACAATGAGCAGTTCTTC
CDR3: CASSRFGTSGYNEQFF
D: TRBD2
V: TRBV14
J: TRBJ2-1
size: few

DNA: TGTGCCAGCAGGCCCTGGACAGGGGCCTACGAGCAGTACTTC
CDR3: CASRPWTGAYEQYF
D: TRBD1
V: TRBV6-1
J: TRBJ2-7
size: NA

DNA: TGCAGTGCTAGAGCGCGGGAGGGCCCGGGCACAGATACGCAGTATTTT
CDR3: CSARAREGPGTDTQYF
D: TRBD2
V: TRBV20-1
J: TRBJ2-3
size: NA

DNA: TGCAGTCCGGGCGGGAGGGCCTGGAATGAGCAGTTCTTC
CDR3: CSPGGRAWNEQFF
D: TRBD2
V: TRBV20-1
J: TRBJ2-1
size: NA

DNA: TGTGCCAGCAGCACGGGTAACACTGAAGCTTTCTTT
CDR3: CASSTGNTEAFF
D: NA
V: TRBV11-2
J: TRBJ1-1
size: many

DNA: TGTGCCAGCAGCCCACTACGTCGTGGGGGCCTACGGGGAGATACGCAGTATTTT
CDR3: CASSPLRRGGLRGDTQYF
D: NA
V: TRBV11-3
J: TRBJ2-3
size: many

DNA: TGTGCCATCAGTGCGGGCCCCGGGGACGAAAAACTGTTTTTT
CDR3: CAISAGPGDEKLFF
D: NA
V: TRBV10-3
J: TRBJ1-4
size: many

DNA: TGTGCCAGCCGAAGCACAGGGGATAATTCACCCCTCCACTTT
CDR3: CASRSTGDNSPLHF
D: TRBD1
V: TRBV7-9
J: TRBJ1-6
size: NA

DNA: TGTGCCAGCAGTCAGGACAGTTCCTCTGGAAACACCATATATTTT
CDR3: CASSQDSSSGNTIYF
D: NA
V: TRBV12-3/TRBV12-4
J: TRBJ1-3
size: many

DNA: TGTGCCAGCAGTTTCTCAGGGGCTGGCGAAAAACTGTTTTTT
CDR3: CASSFSGAGEKLFF
D: NA
V: TRBV12-3/TRBV12-4
J: TRBJ1-4
size: NA

DNA: TGTGCCAGCAGTTTAAAGCCAGGGGCCTATGGCTACACCTTC
CDR3: CASSLKPGAYGYTF
D: NA
V: TRBV28
J: TRBJ1-2
size: few

DNA: TGTGCCAGCAGCTTGGAGGCAGGGATTATAAATGAGCAGTTCTTC
CDR3: CASSLEAGIINEQFF
D: NA
V: TRBV5-5
J: TRBJ2-1
size: few